The clone carrying this T cell receptor beta chain was counted only a few times. The primer mix had 60 Vbeta and 13 Jbeta primers. The assay was immunoSEQ multiplex PCR, and TCRdb's table has in-frame clones only and misses some. Among almost 65,000 clones listed, around four fifths were seen once. The sample belongs to a study of cytomegalovirus exposure and HLA in healthy donors. The receptor was derived from a male donor in good health and CMV-seropositive. Sequencing was performed on PBMCs.

The CDR3 nucleotides read TGTGCCAGCAGCTTAGAGGGACAGGGCCGAAAATACACCTTC. Translated, it gives CASSLEGQGRKYTF. The V and J genes are TRBV7-9 and TRBJ1-2; TRBD1 aligns across 9 bases. The J segment lost 11 bases and the V segment lost 1 base, leaving 8 bases of the junction unmatched. This CDR3 comprises 14 residues. Per germline, CDR1 SEHNR and CDR2 FQNEAQ (reference sequence).